The clone carrying this T cell receptor beta chain was recorded at least ten times. The TCR beta CDR3 regions underwent amplification from RNA transcripts. Second-round multiplex PCR came after first-round RT-PCR with HTBI primers. TCRdb independently ran MiXCR on the multiplex PCR reads; one entry per CDR3 protein. The sample lists just over 600,000 distinct CDR3 sequences; around a fifth were seen once. These data belong to a study of Graves' ophthalmopathy and Graves' hyperthyroidism. Germline CDR1 SEHNR, CDR2 FQNEAQ (reference sequence). The CDR3 has 15 residues. V was pared by 6 bases and J by 7 bases, with 22 bases between. Absence of ophthalmopathy within 18 months of follow-up defined stable hyperthyroidism.

Sequences were obtained from peripheral blood. The receptor comes from a woman under 30 with stable Graves' hyperthyroidism. Some clones in this sample may be carry-over from other donors' samples. V usage is TRBV7-9 and J usage is TRBJ2-7; TRBD2 is a possible D gene (6 bases). Here the CDR3 DNA reads TGTGCCAGCAGTCAGTGGGGTAGCGGAGTACGTGAGCAGTACTTC. It specifies CASSQWGSGVREQYF.